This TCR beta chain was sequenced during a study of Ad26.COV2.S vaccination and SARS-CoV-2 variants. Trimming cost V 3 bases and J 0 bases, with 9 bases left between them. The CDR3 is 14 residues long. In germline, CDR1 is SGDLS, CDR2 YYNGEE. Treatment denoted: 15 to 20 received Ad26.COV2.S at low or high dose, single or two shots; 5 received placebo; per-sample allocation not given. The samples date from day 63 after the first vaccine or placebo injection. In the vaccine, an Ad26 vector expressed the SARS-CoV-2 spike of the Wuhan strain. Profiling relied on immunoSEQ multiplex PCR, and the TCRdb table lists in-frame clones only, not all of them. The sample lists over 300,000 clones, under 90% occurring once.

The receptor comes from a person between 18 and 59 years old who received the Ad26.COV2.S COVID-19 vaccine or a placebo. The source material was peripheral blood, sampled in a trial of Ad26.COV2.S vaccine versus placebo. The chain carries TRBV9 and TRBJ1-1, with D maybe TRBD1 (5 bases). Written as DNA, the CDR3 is TGTGCCAGCAGCGCCAGGGCGTTGAACACTGAAGCTTTCTTT. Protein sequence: CASSARALNTEAFF.